This TCR beta chain was observed in a study of PD-1 blockade in classical Hodgkin lymphoma. Findings of the study overall: Reported baseline diversity: healthy donors highest, relapsed/refractory patients lowest. Complete responders entered with baseline diversity on par with newly diagnosed patients, the results showed.

TCRdb's copy holds only in-frame clones and misses some; the assay was immunoSEQ multiplex PCR. The table lists over 50,000 clones, about 85% of them singletons. Brentuximab vedotin exposure varied among the patients, all of whom had relapsed after autologous stem cell transplantation. The length of the CDR3 is 14 residues. From germline, CDR1 is GTSNPN and CDR2 SVGIG (reference sequence). V lost 2 bases and J 4 bases, leaving 12 bases between the germline ends. Details on this clone: No antigen is known for it.

This material consisted of peripheral blood mononuclear cells (PBMCs), taken at baseline. The clonotype comes from a human donor with classical Hodgkin lymphoma. The gene calls are TRBV30 and TRBJ1-5, with D uncertain. The CDR3 sequence is CAWSLGFPNQPQHF. DNA for the CDR3: TGTGCCTGGAGTTTGGGATTTCCTAATCAGCCCCAGCATTTT. The whole variable domain, filled in from reference TRBV30 and TRBJ1-5, reads SQTIHQWPATLVQPVGSPLSLECTVEGTSNPNLYWYRQAAGRGLQLLFYSVGIGQISSEVPQNLSASRPQDRQFILSSKKLLLSDSGFYLCAWSLGFPNQPQHFGDGTRLSIL.